These 21 T cell receptor beta chains originate from one sample sequenced in a study of shared clonotypes between healthy human individuals. Libraries were prepared by immunoSEQ multiplex PCR; TCRdb keeps only in-frame clonotypes and omits some of them. The sample contains around 1.6 million clones, approximately 98% of which appear only once. Sequenced sample: naive CD4+ T cells sorted from blood. As for subset: CD45RA+ positively selected. These receptors all stem from a man between 25 and 39 years old in good health.

The CDR3 loop reads CASSFLPHLTSGVYNEQFF. In DNA, the CDR3 is TGTGCCAGCAGTTTCCTCCCGCATCTCACTAGCGGGGTTTACAATGAGCAGTTCTTC. V and J are TRBV27 and TRBJ2-1; 10 nucleotides align to TRBD2. Germline CDR1 reads MNHEY; CDR2 reads SMNVEV (reference sequence). This CDR3 has 19 residues. J was trimmed by 4 bases and V by 3 bases; bases with no gene match: 15.

This clone was detected only once. V and J are TRBV15 and TRBJ2-7, with D unresolved. Trimming removed 0 bases from V and 2 bases from J, with 8 bases in between. This CDR3 contains 14 residues. The germline gives CDR1 LNHNV, CDR2 YYDKDF (reference sequence). CDR3 sequence: CATSRDSGTYEQYF. In DNA form, the CDR3 reads TGTGCCACCAGCAGAGATTCAGGAACCTACGAGCAGTACTTC.

The V gene is TRBV18, the J gene TRBJ1-1, with D maybe TRBD1 (5 bases). Germline V CDR1 and CDR2: KGHSH, LQKENI. The CDR3 has 14 residues. V dropped 3 bases and J dropped 3 bases, with 11 bases sitting between them. In DNA form, the CDR3 reads TGTGCCAGCTCACCCCAGGGTCTCGACACTGAAGCTTTCTTT. This sequence encodes CASSPQGLDTEAFF.

The chain combines TRBV6-6 with TRBJ2-1; tentatively, D is TRBD1 (8 bases). Germline V CDR1 and CDR2: MNHNY, SVGAGI (reference sequence). V was trimmed by 6 bases and J by 4 bases, leaving 16 bases between them. This CDR3 region has 15 residues. The CDR3 nucleotides read TGTGCCAGCAGCCCCACAGGGGGGGTATACAATGAGCAGTTCTTC. Protein sequence: CASSPTGGVYNEQFF.

The chain links TRBV2 to TRBJ2-7; 8 bases are a match to TRBD2. Germline-derived CDR1 and CDR2 are SNHLY and FYNNEI. V lost 6 bases, J lost 2 bases, and 12 bases stayed unmatched. CDR3 length: 16 amino acids. For the CDR3, the DNA is TGTGCCAGCAGGGCCTTTAATGCGGGGGGAGCCTACGAGCAGTACTTC. Residues: CASRAFNAGGAYEQYF.

This clone was seen only once. The rearrangement uses TRBV5-4 and TRBJ2-7; D uncertain. The V end lost 5 bases, the J end lost 3 bases, and 12 bases lay between the germline ends. Germline V gene sequence: CDR1 SGHNT, CDR2 YYREEE (reference sequence). The CDR3 spans 13 residues. The CDR3 here is CASSSDLLYEQYF. The CDR3 nucleotides read TGTGCCAGCAGTTCGGACCTTCTCTACGAGCAGTACTTC.

The chain's CDR3 is CASSRGESSYEQYF. The CDR3 DNA is TGTGCCAGCAGTCGGGGGGAAAGCTCCTACGAGCAGTACTTC. This chain links TRBV7-8 with TRBJ2-7; 7 bases are shared with TRBD2. Germline values: CDR1 SGHVS, CDR2 FQNEAQ. The CDR3 is made up of 14 amino acids. The J segment lost 0 bases and the V segment lost 6 bases, leaving 5 bases of the junction unmatched.

This sequence joins TRBV2 and TRBJ2-5, with D perhaps matching TRBD2 (6 bases). CDR3 length: 14 residues. Per the germline V gene, CDR1 is SNHLY and CDR2 is FYNNEI. V dropped 4 bases and J dropped 6 bases, with 15 bases sitting between them. The CDR3 reads CASSVTWDSQTQYF. The CDR3 nucleotides are TGTGCCAGCAGTGTAACCTGGGACTCACAGACCCAGTACTTC.

V gene TRBV9 combines with J gene TRBJ2-1; D is undetermined. CDR3 length equals 13 residues. The germline V gene has CDR1 SGDLS and CDR2 YYNGEE. V gave up 3 bases and J gave up 6 bases, with 10 bases separating them. In DNA form, the CDR3 reads TGTGCCAGCAGCGCTCTCCGACTCAATGAGCAGTTCTTC. Its protein is CASSALRLNEQFF.

Concerning this clone itself: Other DNA sequences in the sample encode the same CDR3. The rearrangement joins TRBV18 to TRBJ1-1, with D tentatively TRBD1 (5 bases). The ends were cut back, 0 bases at V and 0 bases at J, with 8 bases in the middle. The germline V gene has CDR1 KGHSH and CDR2 LQKENI. This CDR3 comprises 15 residues. The CDR3 loop is CASSPPGALNTEAFF. The CDR3 coding sequence is TGTGCCAGCTCACCACCCGGGGCCCTGAACACTGAAGCTTTCTTT.

The rearrangement links TRBV7-2 to TRBJ2-7; D unresolved. Germline lookup yields CDR1 SGHTA and CDR2 FQGNSA. Trimming shortened V by 1 base and J by 2 bases, and 9 bases separated the two germline ends. CDR3 length equals 14 residues. CDR3 nucleotides: TGTGCCAGCAGCTTAGTCGGGCTTACCTACGAGCAGTACTTC. It translates to CASSLVGLTYEQYF.

The genes are TRBV5-4 and TRBJ2-1; possible D gene TRBD2, 5 bases. The V end lost 4 bases, the J end lost 9 bases, and 20 bases lay between the germline ends. In germline, CDR1 is SGHNT, CDR2 YYREEE (reference sequence). This CDR3 region has 15 residues. DNA for the CDR3: TGTGCCAGCAGCGAACTAGGGTCCCCCTACGCTGAGCAGTTCTTC. Amino acids: CASSELGSPYAEQFF.

V is TRBV7-2 and J is TRBJ1-5; D possibly corresponds to TRBD1 (5 bases). The CDR3 is 16 residues long. Germline V lookup: CDR1 SGHTA, CDR2 FQGNSA. Trimming shortened V by 0 bases and J by 0 bases, and 9 bases separated the two germline ends. The CDR3 sequence is CASSLAGQTSNQPQHF. CDR3 DNA: TGTGCCAGCAGCTTAGCAGGACAAACTAGCAATCAGCCCCAGCATTTT.

On this clone: This sample includes further DNA sequences coding for the same CDR3. The CDR3 loop reads CASSQGPDTQYF. The DNA for the CDR3 is TGCGCCAGCAGCCAGGGACCAGATACGCAGTATTTT. The genes are TRBV5-1 and TRBJ2-3, with D perhaps TRBD1 or TRBD2 (5 bases each). The CDR3 length is 12 residues. Trimming pared 4 bases from V and 4 bases from J, leaving 7 bases between. The germline gives CDR1 SGHRS, CDR2 YFSETQ.

The rearrangement links TRBV25-1 to TRBJ2-1; D is perhaps TRBD2 (6 bases). V was trimmed by 8 bases and J by 2 bases, leaving 13 bases between them. The germline V gene has CDR1 MGHDK and CDR2 SYGVNS. This CDR3 region has 14 residues. The DNA of the CDR3 is TGTGCCAGCGGACTATCCGAGCCCTACAATGAGCAGTTCTTC. Protein sequence: CASGLSEPYNEQFF.

The chain combines TRBV6-1 with TRBJ2-3; no clear D. The CDR3 covers 15 residues. V was trimmed by 1 base and J by 6 bases, leaving 14 bases between them. CDR1 and CDR2 from the germline V gene are MNHNS and SASEGT. CDR3 protein: CASSEDSESADTQYF. The CDR3 DNA reads as TGTGCCAGCAGTGAAGACAGTGAATCAGCGGATACGCAGTATTTT.

This rearrangement joins TRBV6-5 to TRBJ1-2; no firm D call. CDR3 length: 14 residues. Germline V CDR1 and CDR2: MNHEY, SVGAGI. V gave up 2 bases and J gave up 7 bases, with 14 bases separating them. The CDR3 loop is CASSYRGQVAGYTF. The CDR3 DNA follows: TGTGCCAGCAGTTACCGAGGCCAGGTCGCTGGCTACACCTTC.

The V call is TRBV27, the J call TRBJ1-2; D gene uncertain. With 3 bases removed from V and 2 bases from J, the gap between germline ends came to 16 bases. The CDR3 contains 16 residues. The V gene's germline CDR1 is MNHEY and CDR2 SMNVEV (reference sequence). DNA for the CDR3: TGTGCCAGCAGTTTTTCTTTTGAGCGGGCAAACTATGGCTACACCTTC. Translating gives CASSFSFERANYGYTF.

The chain carries TRBV7-9 and TRBJ1-4; a weak D match, TRBD1 (6 bases). The CDR3 runs to 16 residues. The V end was cut by 5 bases, the J end by 8 bases, with 21 bases between. Germline-derived CDR1 and CDR2 are SEHNR and FQNEAQ (reference sequence). The CDR3 spells CASSELLQGITEKLFF. The CDR3 DNA is TGTGCCAGCAGCGAACTTTTACAGGGAATTACCGAAAAACTGTTTTTT.

The chain joins TRBV18 to TRBJ1-2; D remains ambiguous. The CDR3 contains 15 residues. The germline gives CDR1 KGHSH, CDR2 LQKENI. V lost 2 bases, J lost 2 bases, and 12 bases lay in between. The CDR3 protein is CASSPGRQLNYGYTF. The CDR3 DNA reads as TGTGCCAGCTCACCAGGAAGGCAGCTCAACTATGGCTACACCTTC.

The chain recombines TRBV5-1 with TRBJ2-3; TRBD1 matches at 10 bases. The V gene end was trimmed by 4 bases and the J gene end by 0 bases; junction bases not matched to a gene: 5. CDR1 and CDR2 (germline): SGHRS, YFSETQ. The length of the CDR3 is 16 residues. The CDR3 nucleotides read TGCGCCAGCAGCGTGGGACAGGGGCCGAGCACAGATACGCAGTATTTT. Amino acids: CASSVGQGPSTDTQYF.